Shown below are 29 T cell receptor beta chains from a single sample sequenced in a study of T cell responses to AZD1222 COVID-19 vaccine. Using immunoSEQ multiplex PCR, the repertoire was profiled, and TCRdb retains in-frame clones only, with some absent. The sample consists of about 120,000 clones, 88% of them appearing once. Sequencing was performed on peripheral blood, taken 28 days after the second AZD1222 dose. Receptor source: an adult who received the AZD1222 COVID-19 vaccine.

The genes are TRBV18 and TRBJ1-1; D uncertain. CDR1 and CDR2 from the germline V gene are KGHSH and LQKENI. V dropped 3 bases and J dropped 3 bases, with 2 bases sitting between them. This CDR3 is 11 amino acids long. In nucleotides, the CDR3 is TGTGCCAGCTCACCTCACACTGAAGCTTTCTTT. This sequence encodes CASSPHTEAFF.

The CDR3 nucleotides read TGTGCCAGCAGCCAAGATTCGGGGTTCTTCGGAAACACCATATATTTT. Protein: CASSQDSGFFGNTIYF. This chain links TRBV3-1 (or the pseudogene TRBV3-2) with TRBJ1-3, with D unclear. The germline V and J ends were trimmed by 0 bases and 4 bases, with 13 bases remaining between them. This CDR3 has 16 residues. CDR1 and CDR2 from the germline V gene are LGHDT and YNNKEL (reference sequence).

This clone appeared a few times. DNA of the CDR3: TGTGCCAGCAGGGGACCTGGACAGCGACAAGAGACCCAGTACTTC. Its protein product is CASRGPGQRQETQYF. J is TRBJ2-5 and V is TRBV7-2, with a tentative D call TRBD1 (6 bases). V was pared by 6 bases and J by 2 bases, with 16 bases between. Germline V gene sequence: CDR1 SGHTA, CDR2 FQGNSA. CDR3 length equals 15 residues.

The chain has TRBV28 and TRBJ1-2; TRBD1 aligns across 7 bases. J lost 4 bases, V lost 5 bases, and 7 bases had no gene match. This CDR3 contains 14 residues. Germline values: CDR1 MDHEN, CDR2 SYDVKM. CDR3 residues: CASSQGQVVYGYTF. CDR3 DNA sequence: TGTGCCAGCAGTCAAGGACAGGTCGTCTATGGCTACACCTTC.

This clone was seen a handful of times. The chain links TRBV19 to TRBJ1-6; D perhaps matches TRBD1 (6 bases). Per the germline V gene, CDR1 is LNHDA and CDR2 is SQIVND (reference sequence). This CDR3 has 18 residues. The V end lost 5 bases, the J end lost 7 bases, and 24 bases lay between the germline ends. For the CDR3, the DNA is TGTGCCAGTAGTTCAACAGGGATTTGGACGTCCGGAAATTCACCCCTCCACTTT. As protein: CASSSTGIWTSGNSPLHF.

The chain combines TRBV28 with TRBJ1-2; D gene ambiguous. The CDR3 covers 13 residues. Germline lookup yields CDR1 MDHEN and CDR2 SYDVKM. V lost 5 bases and J lost 3, with 10 bases in between. The CDR3 reads CASSGEAYYGYTF. The DNA for the CDR3 is TGTGCCAGCAGTGGGGAGGCGTACTATGGCTACACCTTC.

In regard to this clone: Other DNA sequences of this sample code for an identical CDR3. The J gene is TRBJ2-7, the V gene TRBV6-5; 8 bases line up with TRBD1. V lost 0 bases to trimming and J lost 4 bases; unmatched junction nucleotides: 5. The CDR3 totals 15 residues. Per germline, CDR1 MNHEY and CDR2 SVGAGI. In nucleotides, the CDR3 is TGTGCCAGCAGTTACTCCCCCAGGGGGCCGTACGAGCAGTACTTC. Protein product: CASSYSPRGPYEQYF.

This rearrangement joins TRBV7-2 to TRBJ2-1; possible D gene TRBD2, 5 bases. Looked up from germline, CDR1 is SGHTA and CDR2 is FQGNSA. Deletions cut 4 bases from V and 0 bases from J, with 13 bases between. The CDR3 has 16 amino acids. The CDR3 is CASSSSGPSSYNEQFF. The CDR3 bases are TGTGCCAGCAGCTCAAGCGGACCGAGCTCCTACAATGAGCAGTTCTTC. Supplemented by reference TRBV7-2 and TRBJ2-1, the full variable domain reads GAGVSQSPSNKVTEKGKDVELRCDPISGHTALYWYRQSLGQGLEFLIYFQGNSAPDKSGLPSDRFSAERTGGSVSTLTIQRTQQEDSAVYLCASSSSGPSSYNEQFFGPGTRLTVL.

This sequence joins TRBV3-1 (or the pseudogene TRBV3-2) and TRBJ1-5, with D perhaps TRBD1 (6 bases). The CDR3 is 14 amino acids. In germline, CDR1 is LGHDT, CDR2 YNNKEL (reference sequence). The V end lost 2 bases, the J end lost 7 bases, and 12 bases lay between the germline ends. The CDR3 region has the DNA TGTGCCAGCAGCCAAACAGGGATAAACCAGCCCCAGCATTTT. Translated: CASSQTGINQPQHF.

DNA of the CDR3: TGTGCTAGTGTGAAGCTAGCGGGGTACTACGAGCAGTACTTC. Its protein is CASVKLAGYYEQYF. The chain links TRBV12-5 to TRBJ2-7; TRBD2 agrees at 9 bases. The V segment lost 7 bases and the J segment 3 bases; nucleotides outside the gene matches: 7. The CDR3 contains 14 residues. Looked up from germline, CDR1 is LGHNT and CDR2 is FRNRAP.

In its sample, this clone was seen a few times. The rearrangement joins TRBV19 to TRBJ2-7; TRBD2 aligns across 13 bases. V gave up 4 bases and J gave up 6 bases; unmatched junction bases: 12. The CDR3 is 17 amino acids. CDR1 LNHDA and CDR2 SQIVND come from the germline V gene (reference sequence). CDR3 region: CASSRTPTSGGTGEQYF. The CDR3 coding sequence is TGTGCCAGTAGTAGAACCCCGACTAGCGGGGGGACCGGCGAGCAGTACTTC.

V and J are TRBV6-2 or TRBV6-3 and TRBJ1-5; D not certain. Germline CDR1 is MNHEY and CDR2 is SVGEGT. The V end was cut by 6 bases, the J end by 5 bases, with 17 bases between. CDR3 length: 15 amino acids. The CDR3 DNA follows: TGTGCCAGCAGCTCTGTCCTGACCCGGGATCAGCCCCAGCATTTT. This translates into CASSSVLTRDQPQHF.

The chain couples TRBV19 to TRBJ1-1; D is possibly TRBD1 (5 bases). In germline, CDR1 is LNHDA, CDR2 SQIVND (reference sequence). V gave up 4 bases and J gave up 6 bases, with 12 bases separating them. This CDR3 comprises 13 residues. This CDR3 is CASSSGTAAEAFF. The CDR3 nucleotides are TGTGCCAGTAGTAGTGGGACCGCCGCTGAAGCTTTCTTT.

This chain links TRBV6-5 with TRBJ1-1; TRBD1 agrees at 7 bases. Germline lookup yields CDR1 MNHEY and CDR2 SVGAGI. The CDR3 extends over 15 amino acids. V lost 4 bases to trimming and J lost 2 bases; unmatched junction nucleotides: 7. CDR3 protein: CASSSPTGPNTEAFF. CDR3 DNA: TGTGCCAGCAGTTCCCCGACAGGGCCTAACACTGAAGCTTTCTTT.

The J gene is TRBJ2-7, the V gene TRBV10-1, with D perhaps TRBD1 (5 bases). The CDR3 runs to 16 residues. Looked up from germline, CDR1 is WNHNN and CDR2 is SYGVQD (reference sequence). V lost 6 bases to trimming and J lost 3 bases, with 21 bases between them. CDR3 sequence (DNA): TGCGCCAGCAGCCCAGACGACAGCTCTCCTTTCTACGAGCAGTACTTC. Translated: CASSPDDSSPFYEQYF.

The J gene is TRBJ1-4, the V gene TRBV6-5, with D unresolved. CDR1 MNHEY and CDR2 SVGAGI come from the germline V gene. The CDR3 runs 14 residues. Trimming left V 1 base short and J 6 bases short, with 9 bases between. CDR3 in DNA: TGTGCCAGCAGTTACTTCCAGGAGGATGAAAAACTGTTTTTT. Translation gives CASSYFQEDEKLFF.

The chain links TRBV7-2 to TRBJ2-4, with D perhaps TRBD2 (5 bases). The length of the CDR3 is 14 residues. Per the germline V gene, CDR1 is SGHTA and CDR2 is FQGNSA. V lost 1 base and J lost 9, with 13 bases in between. The CDR3 reads CASSLERTVGIQYF. Written as DNA, the CDR3 is TGTGCCAGCAGCTTAGAACGGACTGTGGGCATTCAGTACTTC.

CDR3 DNA sequence: TGCGCCAGCAGCTGGGATACGGGGGCCAACGTCCTGACTTTC. Encoded protein: CASSWDTGANVLTF. This chain uses TRBV5-1 with TRBJ2-6; D gene ambiguous. V dropped 3 bases and J dropped 4 bases, with 8 bases sitting between them. Germline V gene sequence: CDR1 SGHRS, CDR2 YFSETQ. The CDR3 contains 14 residues.

The gene calls are TRBV28 and TRBJ1-2, with no clear D. The CDR3 sequence is 13 residues long. CDR1 and CDR2 (germline): MDHEN, SYDVKM. V lost 2 bases and J lost 4, with 8 bases in between. CDR3 amino acids: CASSLGQVYGYTF. The CDR3, as DNA: TGTGCCAGCAGTTTAGGGCAGGTCTATGGCTACACCTTC.

The gene calls are TRBV28 and TRBJ2-7; D not certain. The CDR3 has 11 residues. The V gene lost 4 bases and the J gene lost 3 bases, with 4 bases spanning the gap. The germline V gene has CDR1 MDHEN and CDR2 SYDVKM. The DNA of the CDR3 is TGTGCCAGCAGTTCCCTCTACGAGCAGTACTTC. Its protein is CASSSLYEQYF.

This sequence joins TRBV7-9 and TRBJ1-6; TRBD1 aligns across 7 bases. The germline CDR1 and CDR2 sequences are SEHNR and FQNEAQ (reference sequence). The CDR3 has 13 residues. J gave up 7 bases and V 8 bases, and 5 bases lay outside the gene matches. The CDR3 DNA reads TGTGCCAGCGTCCGGGACAGCAATTCACCCCTCCACTTT. This codes for CASVRDSNSPLHF.

This rearrangement joins TRBV2 to TRBJ1-2, with 9 bases fitting TRBD1. This CDR3 has 16 residues. Germline assignment: CDR1 SNHLY and CDR2 FYNNEI. The V and J ends lost 5 bases and 2 bases, in that order; junction bases with no gene match: 9. Here the CDR3 DNA reads TGTGCCAGCAGTAGGGGGGGGACAGGGTTAAACTATGGCTACACCTTC. Translation: CASSRGGTGLNYGYTF.

This chain joins TRBV7-8 and TRBJ2-3, with no clear D. V was cut by 2 bases and J by 3 bases, with 6 bases left in between. Germline values: CDR1 SGHVS, CDR2 FQNEAQ. The length of the CDR3 is 13 residues. CDR3 coding DNA: TGTGCCAGCAGCTTATTCAGAACAGATACGCAGTATTTT. It translates to CASSLFRTDTQYF.

This rearrangement joins TRBV7-9 to TRBJ1-5; no definite D call. The CDR3 covers 14 residues. Trimming left V 5 bases short and J 5 bases short, with 13 bases between. Germline CDR1 and CDR2: SEHNR and FQNEAQ (reference sequence). CDR3 sequence: CASSPTGPDQPQHF. CDR3 nucleotides: TGTGCCAGCAGCCCAACCGGGCCGGATCAGCCCCAGCATTTT. The variable domain in full, completed from reference TRBV7-9 and TRBJ1-5, reads DTGVSQNPRHKITKRGQNVTFRCDPISEHNRLYWYRQTLGQGPEFLTYFQNEAQLEKSRLLSDRFSAERPKGSFSTLEIQRTEQGDSAMYLCASSPTGPDQPQHFGDGTRLSIL.

This rearrangement joins TRBV12-3 or TRBV12-4 to TRBJ1-1, with unresolved D. Trimming stripped 6 bases from V and 6 bases from J, with 14 bases between. This CDR3 is 13 amino acids long. The CDR3: CASRAGRVAEAFF. CDR3 bases: TGTGCCAGCAGGGCCGGAAGGGTCGCTGAAGCTTTCTTT.

V is TRBV7-2 and J is TRBJ2-1, with D perhaps given as TRBD1 or TRBD2 (5 bases each). This CDR3 comprises 17 residues. Deletions cut 1 base from V and 0 bases from J, with 13 bases between. CDR1 is SGHTA and CDR2 is FQGNSA in the germline V gene. The CDR3 protein is CASSLDVGPSSYNEQFF. The CDR3 DNA sequence: TGTGCCAGCAGCTTAGACGTGGGACCATCCTCCTACAATGAGCAGTTCTTC.

This sequence joins TRBV2 and TRBJ1-3; TRBD1 might be the D (5 bases). The CDR3 totals 16 residues. Germline CDR1 SNHLY, CDR2 FYNNEI. V lost 6 bases to trimming and J lost 9 bases, with 24 bases between them. The CDR3 DNA follows: TGTGCCAGCAGCCTCTCGACAGTACGGCGGTTCGGCACCATATATTTT. It yields the protein CASSLSTVRRFGTIYF.

This clone occurred a few times. The chain links TRBV5-5 to TRBJ2-7, with unresolved D. This CDR3 has 14 amino acids. V shed 2 bases and J shed 3 bases, with 12 bases lying between them. The germline V gene has CDR1 SGHKS and CDR2 YYEKEE (reference sequence). CDR3 DNA sequence: TGTGCCAGCAGCTTAGACCGAGCTTACTACGAGCAGTACTTC. Its protein is CASSLDRAYYEQYF.

The rearrangement uses TRBV5-6 and TRBJ1-2; 8 bases align to TRBD1. The germline V gene has CDR1 SGHDT and CDR2 YYEEEE. The CDR3 covers 13 residues. The junction had 1 base not matched to a gene; V was cut back by 0 bases and J by 6 bases. As DNA, the CDR3 is TGTGCCAGCAGCTTGGCAGGGGGCGATGGCTACACCTTC. This translates into CASSLAGGDGYTF.